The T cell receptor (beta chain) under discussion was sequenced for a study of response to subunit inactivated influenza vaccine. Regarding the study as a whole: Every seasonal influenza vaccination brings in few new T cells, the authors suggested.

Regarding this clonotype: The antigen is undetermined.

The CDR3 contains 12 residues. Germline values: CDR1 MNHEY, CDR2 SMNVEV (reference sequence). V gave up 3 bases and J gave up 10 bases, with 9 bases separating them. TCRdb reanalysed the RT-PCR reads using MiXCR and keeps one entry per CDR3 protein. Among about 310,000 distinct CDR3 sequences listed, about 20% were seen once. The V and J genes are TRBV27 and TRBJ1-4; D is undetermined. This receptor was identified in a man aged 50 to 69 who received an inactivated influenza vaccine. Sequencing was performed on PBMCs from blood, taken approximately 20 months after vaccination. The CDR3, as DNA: TGTGCCAGCAGTTTTACCACTGGAAAACTGTTTTTT. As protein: CASSFTTGKLFF.